This T cell receptor (beta chain) was obtained from a study of blood T cells in healthy people across ages. With respect to this clonotype: One base away lies a much larger clone, so this may be a sequencing read error.

Sample-barcoded 5' priming and a J-beta primer mix drove a second PCR of about 6 to 11 cycles. A template-switch adaptor that had 12 random nucleotides put a tag on each cDNA molecule. Each sample yielded at least 2.5 million CDR3-containing paired-end reads. TCRdb reprocessed the 5' RACE reads with MiXCR, giving one entry per CDR3 protein. The profile covers hundreds of thousands of distinct CDR3 sequences, with roughly 31% appearing a single time and about a sixth taken by the ten largest. CDR1 and CDR2 (germline): KGHSH, LQKENI. CDR3 length equals 15 residues. The sample taken for sequencing was blood. The chain carries TRBV18 and TRBJ2-5; D ambiguous. The better agreement between TRBJ2-1 and the DNA end casts doubt on the J call. The TCR was taken from a woman older than 75 in good health. The CDR3 DNA reads as TGTGCCAGCTCACCAACCATGAGGTCCCAAGAGACCCAGTTCTTC. It codes for CASSPTMRSQETQFF.